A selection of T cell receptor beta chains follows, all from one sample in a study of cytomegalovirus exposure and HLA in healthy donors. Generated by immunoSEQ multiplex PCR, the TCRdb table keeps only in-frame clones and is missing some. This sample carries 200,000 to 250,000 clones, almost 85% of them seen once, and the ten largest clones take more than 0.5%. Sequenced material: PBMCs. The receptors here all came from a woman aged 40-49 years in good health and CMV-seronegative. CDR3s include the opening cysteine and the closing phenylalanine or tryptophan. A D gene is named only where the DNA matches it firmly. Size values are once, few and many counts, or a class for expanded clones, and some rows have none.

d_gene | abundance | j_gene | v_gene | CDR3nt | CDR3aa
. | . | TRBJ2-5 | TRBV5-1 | TGCGCCAGCAGCTTCATGGTGGGAGGAGAAGAGACCCAGTACTTC | CASSFMVGGEETQYF
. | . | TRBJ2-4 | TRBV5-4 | TGTGCCAGCAGCCCGGACAGACTCGAAAACATTCAGTACTTC | CASSPDRLENIQYF
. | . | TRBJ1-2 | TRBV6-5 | TGTGCCAGCAGGAACGGGGGAGAGGATGGCTACACCTTC | CASRNGGEDGYTF
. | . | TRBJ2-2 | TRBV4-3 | TGCGCCAGCAGCCAAGAAATTCAGGCGAACACCGGGGAGCTGTTTTTT | CASSQEIQANTGELFF
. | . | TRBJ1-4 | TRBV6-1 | TGTGCCAGCAGTGAAGCGCCCGGGACACATCTCTGGGGACTGTTTTTT | CASSEAPGTHLWGLFF
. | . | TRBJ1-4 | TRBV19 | TGTGCCAGTAGGATAGGCGTCTTCAATGAAAAACTGTTTTTT | CASRIGVFNEKLFF
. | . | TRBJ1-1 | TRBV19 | TGTGCCAGTCAAATCACCGCGAGAAACACTGAAGCTTTCTTT | CASQITARNTEAFF
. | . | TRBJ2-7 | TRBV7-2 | TGTGCCAGCAGCTTAGGGGGGGACGAGCAGTACTTC | CASSLGGDEQYF
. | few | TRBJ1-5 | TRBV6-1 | TGTGCCAGCAAGACAGGCGTCAATCAGCCCCAGCATTTT | CASKTGVNQPQHF
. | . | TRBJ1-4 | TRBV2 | TGTGCCAGCAGCCTACAGGGCGGAGAAAAACTGTTTTTT | CASSLQGGEKLFF
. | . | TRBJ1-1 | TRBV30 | TGTGCCTGGAGTAATGCGGCTGCCGCTTTCTTT | CAWSNAAAAFF
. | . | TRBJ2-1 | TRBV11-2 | TGTGCCAGCAGCTTAGATATACAGGGTTACAATGAGCAGTTCTTC | CASSLDIQGYNEQFF
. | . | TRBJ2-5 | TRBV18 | TGTGCCAGCTCACCGACAGGCTCGGAGACCCAGTACTTC | CASSPTGSETQYF
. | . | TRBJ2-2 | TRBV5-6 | TGTGCCAGCAGCTTGAACAGAAACACCGGGGAGCTGTTTTTT | CASSLNRNTGELFF
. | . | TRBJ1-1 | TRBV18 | TGTGCCAGCTCCCTCGCCTACTACACTGAAGCTTTCTTT | CASSLAYYTEAFF
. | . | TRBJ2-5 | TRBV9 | TGTGCCAGCAGCACCTCCGGAGGGCCCGGAGAGACCCAGTACTTC | CASSTSGGPGETQYF
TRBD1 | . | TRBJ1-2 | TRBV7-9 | TGTGCCAGCAGCTTAGGGACAGGGGCTGGCTACACCTTC | CASSLGTGAGYTF
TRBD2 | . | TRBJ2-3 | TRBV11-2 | TGTGCCAGCAGCTTCTATGGACTAGCTGGGTATTTT | CASSFYGLAGYF
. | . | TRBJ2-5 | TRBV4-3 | TGCGCCAGCAGCCAAGAATCGGGTTTAGGGACCCAGTACTTC | CASSQESGLGTQYF
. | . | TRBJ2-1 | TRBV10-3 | TGTGCCATCAGTGAGGGGGGGAGCCAATTATCTGAGCAGTTCTTC | CAISEGGSQLSEQFF
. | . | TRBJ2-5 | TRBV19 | TGTGCCAGTAGTTTGGCCGGCGGTAAGGAGACCCAGTACTTC | CASSLAGGKETQYF
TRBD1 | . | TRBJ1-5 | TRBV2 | TGTGCCAGCAGAGGACAGGGGGCCAATCAGCCCCAGCATTTT | CASRGQGANQPQHF
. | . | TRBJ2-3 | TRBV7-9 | TGTGCCAGCAGCCTAAGCACAGATACGCAGTATTTT | CASSLSTDTQYF
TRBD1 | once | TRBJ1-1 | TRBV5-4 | TGTGCCAGCAGCCGGGACAGCAGCACTGAAGCTTTCTTT | CASSRDSSTEAFF